This is a list of T cell receptor beta chains from one sample in a study of T cell responses to AZD1222 COVID-19 vaccine. TCRdb keeps only in-frame clones here, not all; method: immunoSEQ multiplex PCR. In the table there are roughly 120,000 clones, approximately 94% of which are singletons. This specimen consisted of peripheral blood, obtained on day 0 of AZD1222 vaccination. The receptors were sampled from an adult in good health. Each CDR3 is given with its conserved first and last residue. D genes are given only for firm matches. Only some rows state a clone size, as once, few, many or a class for expanded clones.

TRBV4-1	.	.	TRBJ1-2	CASSQGFVGNYGYTF	TGCGCCAGCAGCCAAGGCTTTGTAGGAAACTATGGCTACACCTTC
TRBV7-9	once	.	TRBJ1-2	CASTSGYGYTF	TGTGCCAGCACCTCAGGGTATGGCTACACCTTC
TRBV25-1	once	TRBD1	TRBJ2-1	CASSGIPGQGYNEQFF	TGTGCCAGCAGTGGAATCCCGGGACAGGGGTACAATGAGCAGTTCTTC
TRBV27	.	.	TRBJ2-7	CASSFGGPSYEQYF	TGTGCCAGCAGTTTTGGGGGACCCTCCTACGAGCAGTACTTC
TRBV6-2/TRBV6-3	.	TRBD1	TRBJ1-1	CASSVSGQSVTEAFF	TGTGCCAGCAGTGTATCGGGACAGTCAGTAACTGAAGCTTTCTTT
TRBV2	.	.	TRBJ2-3	CASSNINTQYF	TGTGCCAGCAGTAACATAAATACGCAGTATTTT
TRBV7-9	.	.	TRBJ2-7	CASSLARLATDEQYF	TGTGCCAGCAGCTTAGCGCGCCTAGCCACCGACGAGCAGTACTTC
TRBV28	.	TRBD1	TRBJ1-2	CASSWVDRGPNYGYTF	TGTGCCAGCAGTTGGGTCGACAGGGGCCCTAACTATGGCTACACCTTC
TRBV29-1	once	TRBD1	TRBJ2-7	CSVGHRDSSYEQYF	TGCAGCGTCGGTCACCGGGACAGTTCCTACGAGCAGTACTTC
TRBV7-2	.	.	TRBJ2-3	CASSFLTLSTDTQYF	TGTGCCAGCAGCTTTTTGACACTCTCCACAGATACGCAGTATTTT
TRBV30	.	TRBD2	TRBJ2-7	CAWSHRLAGAYEQYF	TGTGCCTGGAGTCATCGACTAGCGGGAGCCTACGAGCAGTACTTC
TRBV29-1	.	.	TRBJ2-1	CSVEEETGYNEQFF	TGCAGCGTTGAAGAAGAGACAGGATACAATGAGCAGTTCTTC
TRBV15	.	.	TRBJ2-7	CATSKRADLLTGEQYF	TGTGCCACCAGCAAACGAGCGGACCTACTCACGGGGGAGCAGTACTTC
TRBV18	.	.	TRBJ2-6	CASSPPFPGANVLTF	TGTGCCAGCTCACCACCTTTCCCTGGGGCCAACGTCCTGACTTTC
TRBV25-1	.	.	TRBJ2-5	CASSRTAPTQYF	TGTGCCAGCAGTAGGACAGCACCGACCCAGTACTTC
TRBV18	.	TRBD2	TRBJ2-3	CASSPRTSGTDTQYF	TGTGCCAGCTCACCACGGACTAGCGGAACAGATACGCAGTATTTT
TRBV6-5	.	.	TRBJ1-5	CASRQQSSQPQHF	TGTGCCAGCAGGCAGCAGAGCAGTCAGCCCCAGCATTTT
TRBV27	few	.	TRBJ2-3	CASSHDSTDTQYF	TGTGCCAGCAGTCACGACTCCACAGATACGCAGTATTTT
TRBV12-3/TRBV12-4	.	.	TRBJ2-3	CASSPTRTDTQYF	TGTGCCAGCAGTCCTACTAGAACAGATACGCAGTATTTT
TRBV30	.	TRBD2	TRBJ2-7	CAWSDGLAGYEQYF	TGTGCCTGGAGTGACGGACTAGCGGGCTACGAGCAGTACTTC
TRBV6-7	.	.	TRBJ1-3	CASSYSSGSGNTIYF	TGTGCCAGCAGTTACTCGTCAGGCTCTGGAAACACCATATATTTT
TRBV14	few	TRBD1	TRBJ2-4	CASSQFQGAVKNIQYF	TGTGCCAGCAGCCAATTCCAGGGGGCGGTCAAAAACATTCAGTACTTC
TRBV7-3	.	TRBD2	TRBJ2-3	CASSLNGGGRLNTQYF	TGTGCCAGCAGCTTAAACGGGGGCGGGAGGTTGAATACGCAGTATTTT
TRBV9	.	TRBD1	TRBJ2-7	CASSASGQGGNEQYF	TGTGCCAGCAGCGCCTCGGGACAGGGTGGAAACGAGCAGTACTTC
TRBV19	.	.	TRBJ1-2	CASSRSGTNGTF	TGTGCCAGTAGTAGGTCCGGGACCAACGGGACCTTC
TRBV7-9	once	TRBD2	TRBJ2-3	CASSLAGGPVKDTQYF	TGTGCCAGCAGCCTTGCGGGAGGGCCAGTTAAAGATACGCAGTATTTT
TRBV14	.	.	TRBJ1-1	CASSPQVVTEAFF	TGTGCCAGCAGCCCACAGGTCGTGACTGAAGCTTTCTTT
TRBV7-2	.	TRBD1	TRBJ1-4	CASSFRTGEKLFF	TGTGCCAGCAGCTTTCGGACAGGTGAAAAACTGTTTTTT
TRBV28	.	TRBD2	TRBJ2-3	CASSLGGGGTDTQYF	TGTGCCAGCAGCCTTGGGGGAGGGGGCACAGATACGCAGTATTTT
TRBV4-2	.	.	TRBJ1-6	CASLGEGLNSPLHF	TGTGCCTCTCTAGGGGAGGGCCTTAATTCACCCCTCCACTTT
TRBV7-2	.	.	TRBJ2-2	CASSLWSGRTGELFF	TGTGCCAGCAGCTTATGGAGTGGGAGAACCGGGGAGCTGTTTTTT
TRBV4-2	once	TRBD2	TRBJ2-1	CASSPGTSGNNEQFF	TGTGCCAGCAGCCCGGGGACTAGCGGAAACAATGAGCAGTTCTTC
TRBV19	few	.	TRBJ1-5	CASSIIINQPQHF	TGTGCCAGTAGTATCATAATAAATCAGCCCCAGCATTTT
TRBV10-3	.	.	TRBJ2-5	CAIWAGVLRETQYF	TGTGCCATCTGGGCAGGGGTTTTGCGAGAGACCCAGTACTTC
TRBV2	.	.	TRBJ1-6	CASSVTGSRSPLHF	TGTGCCAGCAGTGTAACAGGGTCGCGTTCACCCCTCCACTTT
TRBV11-2	.	.	TRBJ2-5	CASSLGGTKLETQYF	TGTGCCAGCAGCTTAGGAGGGACCAAGCTAGAGACCCAGTACTTC
TRBV7-9	.	.	TRBJ2-2	CASSQGPGNTGELFF	TGTGCCAGCAGCCAAGGCCCCGGGAACACCGGGGAGCTGTTTTTT
TRBV4-1	.	TRBD1	TRBJ1-2	CASSRAGTETYGYTF	TGCGCCAGCAGCCGCGCCGGGACAGAAACCTATGGCTACACCTTC
TRBV9	.	.	TRBJ2-1	CASSLDPWDEQFF	TGTGCCAGCAGCTTGGACCCCTGGGATGAGCAGTTCTTC
TRBV19	.	.	TRBJ2-7	CASSHGTPYEQYF	TGTGCCAGTAGCCATGGGACTCCCTACGAGCAGTACTTC
TRBV5-6	.	TRBD1	TRBJ2-7	CASSSETGTYEQYF	TGTGCCAGCAGCTCTGAGACAGGGACCTACGAGCAGTACTTC
TRBV18	.	TRBD1	TRBJ1-2	CASSPVTGGLNYGYTF	TGTGCCAGCTCACCTGTCACAGGGGGGCTTAACTATGGCTACACCTTC
TRBV6-5	.	.	TRBJ1-1	CASSYDGTEAFF	TGTGCCAGCAGTTATGATGGCACTGAAGCTTTCTTT
TRBV29-1	.	.	TRBJ1-2	CSVAAGISDYGYTF	TGCAGCGTTGCAGCAGGGATTAGTGACTATGGCTACACCTTC
TRBV2	few	TRBD1	TRBJ1-1	CASSETGRTEAFF	TGTGCCAGCAGTGAGACAGGGCGGACTGAAGCTTTCTTT
TRBV28	.	.	TRBJ2-7	CASSFGGDRSYEQYF	TGTGCCAGCAGTTTTGGGGGCGACAGGTCCTACGAGCAGTACTTC
TRBV3-1/TRBV3-2	.	.	TRBJ1-1	CASSRQDEAFF	TGTGCCAGCAGCCGACAGGATGAAGCTTTCTTT
TRBV27	.	.	TRBJ1-1	CASSLWAGLWTEAFF	TGTGCCAGCAGTTTGTGGGCGGGGCTCTGGACTGAAGCTTTCTTT
TRBV20-1	.	.	TRBJ1-1	CSARGGTEAFF	TGCAGTGCTCGCGGGGGGACTGAAGCTTTCTTT
TRBV4-1	once	.	TRBJ2-3	CASSQRPASSTDTQYF	TGCGCCAGCAGCCAACGTCCTGCGTCTAGCACAGATACGCAGTATTTT